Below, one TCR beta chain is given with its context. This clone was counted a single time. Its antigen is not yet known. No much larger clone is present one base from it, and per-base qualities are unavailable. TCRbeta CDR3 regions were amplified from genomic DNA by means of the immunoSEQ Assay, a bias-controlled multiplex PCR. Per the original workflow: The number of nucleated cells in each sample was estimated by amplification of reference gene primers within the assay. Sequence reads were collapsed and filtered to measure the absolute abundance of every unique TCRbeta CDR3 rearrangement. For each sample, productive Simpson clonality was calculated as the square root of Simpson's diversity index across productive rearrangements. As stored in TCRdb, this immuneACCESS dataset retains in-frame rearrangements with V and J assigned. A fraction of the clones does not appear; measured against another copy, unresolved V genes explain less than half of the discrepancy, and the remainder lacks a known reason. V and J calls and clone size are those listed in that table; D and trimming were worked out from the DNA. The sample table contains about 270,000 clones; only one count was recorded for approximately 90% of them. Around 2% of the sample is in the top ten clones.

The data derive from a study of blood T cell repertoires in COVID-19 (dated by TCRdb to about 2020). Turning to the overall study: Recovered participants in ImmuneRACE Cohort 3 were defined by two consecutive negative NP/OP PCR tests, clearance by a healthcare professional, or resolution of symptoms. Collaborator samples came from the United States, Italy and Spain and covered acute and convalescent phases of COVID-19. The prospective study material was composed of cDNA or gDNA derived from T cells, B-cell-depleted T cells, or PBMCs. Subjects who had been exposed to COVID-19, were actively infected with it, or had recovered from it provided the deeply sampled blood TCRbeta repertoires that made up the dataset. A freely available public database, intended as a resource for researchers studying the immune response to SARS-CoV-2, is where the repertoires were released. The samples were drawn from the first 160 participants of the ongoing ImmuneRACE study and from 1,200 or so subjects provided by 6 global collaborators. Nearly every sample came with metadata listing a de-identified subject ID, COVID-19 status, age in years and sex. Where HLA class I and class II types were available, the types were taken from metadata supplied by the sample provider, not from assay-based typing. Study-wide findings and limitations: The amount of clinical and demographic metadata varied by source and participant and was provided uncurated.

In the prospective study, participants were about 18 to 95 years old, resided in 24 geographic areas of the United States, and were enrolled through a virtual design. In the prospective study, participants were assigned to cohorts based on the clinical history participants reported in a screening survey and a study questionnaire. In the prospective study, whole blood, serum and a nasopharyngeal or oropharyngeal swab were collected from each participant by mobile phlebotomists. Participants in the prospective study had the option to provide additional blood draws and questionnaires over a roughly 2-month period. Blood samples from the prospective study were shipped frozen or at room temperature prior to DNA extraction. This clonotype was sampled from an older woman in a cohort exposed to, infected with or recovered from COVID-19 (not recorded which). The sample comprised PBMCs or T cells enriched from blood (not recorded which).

The CDR3 protein is CASSLSDRYQETQYF. The DNA reads TGTGCCAGCAGTTTGTCTGACAGGTACCAAGAGACCCAGTACTTC. The V and J genes are TRBV28 and TRBJ2-5; the D segment could be TRBD1, given 6 matching bases. The germline V gene gives CDR1 as MDHEN and CDR2 as SYDVKM. V is clipped by 3 bases and J by 0 bases, and the sequence between their germline boundaries is 11 bases long. The CDR3 contains 15 residues, cysteine and phenylalanine counted. CDR3 DNA only is kept here, 45 bases in frame from base 1.